This T cell receptor beta chain stems from a study of blood T cells in healthy people across ages. A second PCR of about 6 to 11 cycles used a sample-barcoded 5' primer and a J-beta primer mix. Each CDR3 protein is one row after TCRdb ran MiXCR on the 5' RACE reads. Among fewer than 750,000 distinct CDR3 sequences listed, roughly 43% were seen once. The table lists this clonotype with a few counts. This CDR3 is 14 amino acids long. V was cut by 6 bases and J by 16 bases, with 22 bases left in between. CDR1 MNHEY and CDR2 SVGEGT come from the germline V gene. What was sequenced was blood. The sequence came from a man aged 80 or over in good health. The genes are TRBV6-2 or TRBV6-3 and TRBJ1-6; a possible D gene is TRBD1 (6 bases). The CDR3 is CASRLLRQVSTLHF. In DNA, the CDR3 is TGTGCCAGCAGACTACTGAGACAGGTTTCGACTCTCCACTTT.